This T cell receptor (beta chain) was captured in a study (TCRdb year 2016). V is trimmed back by 3 bases and J by 4 bases, and the junction contains 2 bases that no gene match accounts for. The CDR3 starts with the cysteine, ends with the phenylalanine, and has 15 residues. The entry retains the CDR3 DNA only, 45 bases that are in frame from base 1. Looking up the germline V gene yields CDR1 ENHRY and CDR2 SYGVKD. The receptor library was made with RT-PCR. The sequencing machine was an Illumina MiSeq. The public sequencing data were trimmed at Q25 with fastp and processed into clonotypes with MiXCR by TCRdb, which kept only in-frame beta chains. Each entry merges the rows of one CDR3 protein and shows their most common DNA and genes. This sample comprises 550,000 to 750,000 distinct CDR3 sequences, around 14% of them detected only once. The top ten clonotypes cover 3.6% of the sample. This clonotype showed up many times. No antigen is known for it. No base qualities exist here, and no much larger clone lies one base off it.

Sequencing was done on a sample of memory CD4+ T cells from blood. The source is a female donor in good health, serving as a healthy control. The chain couples TRBV10-3 to TRBJ2-1; TRBD2 fits 11 bases in the junction. At the DNA level, the sequence is TGTGCCATCAGTGATTCTAGCGGGAGGTACAATGAGCAGTTCTTC. Its protein is CAISDSSGRYNEQFF.